The entry that follows covers one T cell receptor beta chain sequence. No cognate antigen has been identified for it. No much larger clonotype is one base removed from it; base qualities were not supplied. This record comes from a study of beta chain features in type 1 diabetes (dated by TCRdb to 2017 to 2018). About the investigation overall: Mean age, gender distribution, total cell number and subset yield were not different between patients and healthy donors. In the study, recently diagnosed type 1 diabetes patients and matched healthy donors were compared on the TCRB repertoires of their sorted circulating CD4+ T cell subsets. Naive and central memory subsets were obtained from all 30 or so donors, but regulatory and stem cell-like memory subsets were isolated from only 8 patients and about 8 healthy donors. A total of 90 million to 140 million sorted cells were examined across all samples, and RNA yield correlated strongly with the number of cells per subset.

A single peripheral blood draw of 95 to 150 mL on average was collected from each donor into heparinised tubes. A BD FACSAria II was used to sort naive, central memory, regulatory and stem cell-like memory CD4+ T cells with a panel that included CD45RO, CCR7, CD25, CD127, CD95 and CD27. Purity was above 95% for every sorted population. PBMCs were isolated immediately by Lymphoprep density gradient centrifugation and stained directly without culture. So that batch effects would be minimized, each experiment stained and sorted samples in pairs, pairing one healthy donor with one patient. The High Capacity cDNA Reverse Transcription Kit was used to reverse transcribe all of the isolated RNA, meaning that expressed TCRB transcripts were what got sequenced. Deep immunoSEQ sequencing was performed on naive, central memory and regulatory T cell samples, with an average of around 3.5 million total reads per sample. Sorted cells were lysed in RLT buffer, and RNA was extracted using DNase-treated RNeasy Micro or Mini kits according to cell number. Each cell subset was processed on its own to prevent cross-contamination, while patient and healthy donor samples were processed together. Using the immunoSEQ multiplex PCR, TCRB sequences were amplified from cDNA into 87-bp fragments spanning the CDR3 region. Sequencing of the amplicons was performed on the Illumina HiSeq platform. As for the original processing: Synthetic template baselines were used to correct PCR bias computationally, reads within Hamming distance 2 were collapsed, and singletons that could not be merged were discarded. By aligning reads against IMGT, V, D and J genes, CDR3 length, and insertions or deletions at six rearrangement sites were assigned. Within each subset, clonotype counts were normalized to sorted cell number, after which true diversity and Gini coefficients were computed with the tcR R package. Repertoire sharing was quantified using the overlap coefficient calculated on TCRB nucleotide sequences. Out-of-frame TCRB sequences from naive cells were analyzed to stand in for the pre-selection repertoire. TCRdb's version of the immuneACCESS table is confined to in-frame rearrangements and falls short of the full clone set. An unresolved V gene accounts for under half of the shortfall where checked; the remainder is of unknown origin. That table furnishes V, J and clone size, whereas the DNA furnished D and trimming. This sample lists approximately 240,000 clones; about a sixth were detected once. The ten largest make up about 0.092% of the sample.

Overall study results and their limits: Type 1 diabetes patients showed a moderate but significant shortening of TCRB CDR3 length in all four CD4+ subsets. Patients with type 1 diabetes made fewer insertions and deleted more nucleotides at VDJ recombination sites, implying thymic rearrangement abnormalities. Naive, central memory and regulatory TCRB repertoires appeared more similar among patients than among healthy donors. Because the HLA sub-analyses included only small numbers of individuals, any influence of HLA type on TCRB rearrangement was left unresolved. Because cDNA rather than genomic DNA was sequenced, highly expressing activated cells could have been over-represented, although no difference in activation and CD3 levels was found between groups. Shorter templates might have been favored by PCR, but patient and control samples were amplified and corrected together, so both groups would have been affected equally by any skew.

Sequenced: naive CD4+ T cells from blood. Interpreted using the paper, the cell subset or site label stands for: true naive CD4+ T cells. The source is a man aged 25 to 45 with type 1 diabetes.

The CDR3 protein is CASSQGGQITQYF. The DNA sequence is given as TGCGCCAGCAGCCAGGGGGGACAGATTACGCAGTATTTT. The sequence links TRBV4-1 to TRBJ2-3, with TRBD1 perhaps the D gene, on 7 matching bases. From cysteine to phenylalanine, the CDR3 is 13 amino acids long. The only DNA kept is the CDR3, 39 bases in frame from the first base. Reading the germline V gene gives CDR1 MGHRA and CDR2 YSYEKL. At the junction V is shortened by 3 bases and J by 8 bases, with 12 bases in between.